These 6 T cell receptor beta chains were sequenced from one sample in a study of CD8+CD57+ T cells in acquired aplastic anemia (dated by TCRdb to between 2018 and 2020). Flow cytometry had shown CD8+CD57+ cell expansion in the patients selected for sequencing. TCRdb names Illumina HiSeq 2000 as the instrument used. Profiling of TCR beta VDJ combinations and CDR3 sequences used genomic DNA as the template. TCRdb's own reprocessing of the public reads used fastp at Q25 and MiXCR and kept productive beta chains. Identical CDR3 protein sequences are pooled into one entry, listed with their most common genes and DNA. Recorded for this sample are about 160,000 distinct CDR3 sequences; about 45% of them occurred a single time. Roughly 3.2% of the sample rests with the top ten. The specimen was sorted CD4+, CD8+, or CD8+CD57+ T cells (not recorded which) from PBMCs. The receptors were gathered from a human donor with aplastic anemia.

This clonotype was seen ten or more times. The rearrangement joins TRBV5-5 to TRBJ1-5; possibly TRBD1 for D (6 bases). Germline loops: CDR1 SGHKS, CDR2 YYEKEE (reference sequence). There are 14 residues in the CDR3. The V and J ends lost 0 bases and 7 bases respectively, with 11 bases between them. CDR3 bases: TGTGCCAGCAGCTTGGCTGGGGGCGGGCAGCCCCAGCATTTT. Translating it yields CASSLAGGGQPQHF.

The gene calls are TRBV12-3 or TRBV12-4 and TRBJ1-3; D remains ambiguous. There are 14 residues in the CDR3. Deletions cut 4 bases from V and 4 bases from J, with 11 bases between. This chain's CDR3 is CASSSSAQGNTIYF. As DNA, the CDR3 is TGTGCCAGCAGTTCGTCCGCACAGGGAAACACCATATATTTT.

At least ten counts were recorded for this clonotype. The chain couples TRBV20-1 to TRBJ2-3; 8 bases are shared with TRBD2. Germline V gene data show CDR1 as DFQATT and CDR2 as SNEGSKA (reference sequence). V dropped 5 bases and J dropped 5; count of bases not matched to a gene: 15. CDR3 size: 16 residues. Written as DNA, the CDR3 is TGCAGTGCTCATTCCGGGGGGGGGAAGGGAAAAGATACGCAGTATTTT. Protein product: CSAHSGGGKGKDTQYF.

This clonotype was seen many times. The V call is TRBV11-2, the J call TRBJ2-1; D unresolved. The CDR3 sequence is 14 residues long. Trimming shortened V by 3 bases and J by 5 bases, and 11 bases separated the two germline ends. Germline CDR1 is SGHAT and CDR2 is FQNNGV. The CDR3, as DNA: TGTGCCAGCAGCTTCGACCCGACTCACAATGAGCAGTTCTTC. Amino acid sequence: CASSFDPTHNEQFF.

This chain connects TRBV29-1 to TRBJ2-5; tentative D call: TRBD1 (6 bases). The V end lost 6 bases, the J end lost 5 bases, and 10 bases lay between the germline ends. The CDR3 contains 11 residues. The germline V gene encodes CDR1 SQVTM and CDR2 ANQGSEA. The CDR3 loop is CSVAGVETQYF. The DNA for the CDR3 is TGCAGCGTGGCAGGGGTGGAGACCCAGTACTTC.

This clonotype was seen ten or more times. This chain joins TRBV28 and TRBJ2-6; D unresolved. The CDR3 is 14 amino acids. V shed 5 bases and J shed 2 bases, with 7 bases lying between them. Germline assignment: CDR1 MDHEN and CDR2 SYDVKM. CDR3 coding DNA: TGTGCCAGCAGTGAATCGACTGGGGCCAACGTCCTGACTTTC. Encoded protein: CASSESTGANVLTF.